This TCR beta chain was recorded in a study of blood T cell repertoires in COVID-19 (dated by TCRdb to about 2020). Regarding the study in general: Samples covering the acute and convalescent phases of COVID-19 were provided by collaborators in the United States, Italy and Spain. The prospective study material was composed of cDNA or gDNA derived from T cells, B-cell-depleted T cells, or PBMCs. Deeply sampled blood TCRbeta repertoires from subjects exposed to, actively infected with, or recovered from COVID-19 were included in the dataset. The repertoires were released in a freely available public database meant as a resource for research on the immune response to SARS-CoV-2. Samples came from the ongoing ImmuneRACE study (first 160 participants) plus 1,254 subjects from 6 global collaborators. The sample metadata nearly always contained a de-identified subject ID, COVID-19 status, age in years and sex. Where HLA class I and class II types were available, the types were taken from metadata supplied by the sample provider, not from assay-based typing.

As to this clone: This receptor's antigen is unknown. No much larger clone exists at a distance of one base, and base qualities are not known.

The paper as a whole reports these results and caveats: The quantity of clinical and demographic metadata differed by source and by participant and was supplied without curation.

TCRbeta CDR3 regions were amplified from genomic DNA using the immunoSEQ Assay, a bias-controlled multiplex PCR. Turning to the authors' computational methods: Within the assay, amplification of reference gene primers was used to estimate how many nucleated cells each sample contained. To quantify the absolute abundance of each unique TCRbeta CDR3 rearrangement, sequence reads were collapsed and filtered. For each sample, productive Simpson clonality was calculated as the square root of Simpson's diversity index over productive rearrangements. As stored in TCRdb, this immuneACCESS dataset retains in-frame rearrangements with V and J assigned. A fraction of the clones does not appear; measured against another copy, unresolved V genes explain less than half of the discrepancy, and the remainder lacks a known reason. Clone size and the V and J calls come from that table; the DNA yielded D and trimming. The sample table shows about 220,000 clones, and roughly 80% are seen once. 4.8% of the sample is held by the ten biggest clonotypes.

V was cut back by 4 bases and J by 1 base, leaving a gap of 10 bases between them. The CDR1 and CDR2 encoded by the germline V gene are SNHLY and FYNNEI. Including cysteine and phenylalanine, the CDR3 has 14 amino acids. Only the CDR3 portion is preserved as DNA: 42 bases, with reading frame beginning at the first base. Enrolling through a virtual design, the prospective study's participants ranged in age from roughly 18 to 89 years and lived across 24 United States geographic areas. In the prospective study, participants were assigned to cohorts based on the clinical history participants reported in a screening survey and a study questionnaire. A participant counted as exposed if, within 2 weeks of entering the study, that participant had been in contact with someone who had a PCR-confirmed or clinician-diagnosed COVID-19 case. In the prospective study, whole blood, serum and a nasopharyngeal or oropharyngeal swab were collected from each participant by mobile phlebotomists. Additional blood draws and questionnaires over a 2-month period could optionally be provided by prospective study participants. Before DNA extraction, blood samples from the prospective study were shipped at room temperature or frozen.

The TCR sequence derives from a woman aged 45 to 65 who had been exposed to COVID-19. Sample: PBMCs or T cells enriched from blood (not recorded which). This sequence uses TRBV2 and TRBJ2-5; the D gene is perhaps TRBD1, from 5 matching bases. The nucleotides read TGTGCCAGCAGTGCACAGGCTTTCCAAGAGACCCAGTACTTC. Its translation is CASSAQAFQETQYF.